This TCR beta chain was obtained from a study of T cell clonotyping in hematopoietic cell transplantation. Whole-study results and caveats: Cells were unsorted, so CD4 and CD8 contributions were not separated. At the given depth, recipient repertoires were over 95% de novo clonotypes.

Germline V lookup: CDR1 SQVTM, CDR2 ANQGSEA. This CDR3 has 12 residues. Trimming left V 6 bases short and J 1 base short, with 9 bases between. Recipients were bled about 28 days pretransplant and at posttransplant days 30, 100, 180. Here immunoSEQ multiplex PCR was the method, and the copy in TCRdb shows in-frame clones only, minus some. Of roughly 9,300 clones in the sample, 51% were seen once. Comments on this clone: What it binds is not known.

The chain recombines TRBV29-1 with TRBJ1-2; D uncertain. This material consisted of peripheral blood mononuclear cells, taken 100 days after allogeneic stem cell transplant. The TCR comes from a female patient aged 45 to 65 who had an allogeneic stem cell transplant from an unrelated donor, so the T cells may come from the graft donor. Some clones in this sample may be carry-over from other donors' samples. The CDR3 DNA sequence: TGCAGCGTGGGAGGGATTAACTATGGCTACACCTTC. Encoded protein: CSVGGINYGYTF. Full variable domain (remainder filled in from reference TRBV29-1 and TRBJ1-2): SAVISQKPSRDICQRGTSLTIQCQVDSQVTMMFWYRQQPGQSLTLIATANQGSEATYESGFVIDKFPISRPNLTFSTLTVSNMSPEDSSIYLCSVGGINYGYTFGSGTRLTVV.